A selection of T cell receptor beta chains follows, all from one sample in a study of blood T cell repertoires in COVID-19. Sequencing used immunoSEQ multiplex PCR; TCRdb keeps in-frame clones, though not all of them. The data hold about 110,000 clones, with roughly 87% observed a single time. Material: peripheral blood. These receptors originate from a human donor in a cohort sampled during active COVID-19. CDR3s include the opening cysteine and the closing phenylalanine or tryptophan. A D gene is named only where the DNA matches it firmly. Expanded clones get a size class; other rows say once, few or many, or leave the size out.

d_gene	v_gene	j_gene	abundance	CDR3aa	CDR3nt
.	TRBV6-5	TRBJ2-7	once	CASSLRADYEQYF	TGTGCCAGCAGCTTGAGGGCAGACTACGAGCAGTACTTC
.	TRBV19	TRBJ1-4	.	CASRHQGVANEKLFF	TGTGCCAGTAGGCACCAAGGGGTAGCTAATGAAAAACTGTTTTTT
.	TRBV4-1	TRBJ2-5	.	CASSPFLATPQETQYF	TGCGCCAGCAGCCCCTTCCTAGCCACGCCTCAAGAGACCCAGTACTTC
TRBD1	TRBV25-1	TRBJ2-5	.	CASLDRGQETQYF	TGTGCCAGCCTCGACAGGGGCCAAGAGACCCAGTACTTC
.	TRBV7-2	TRBJ2-2	.	CASSLGSTNTGELFF	TGTGCCAGCAGCTTAGGTTCGACTAACACCGGGGAGCTGTTTTTT
.	TRBV29-1	TRBJ2-2	.	CSAQNTGELFF	TGCAGCGCTCAGAACACCGGGGAGCTGTTTTTT
.	TRBV4-2	TRBJ1-1	.	CASSQPGGGEAFF	TGTGCCAGCAGCCAACCTGGCGGGGGTGAAGCTTTCTTT
.	TRBV19	TRBJ2-3	many	CASSLLRDTDTQYF	TGTGCCAGTAGTCTTCTCCGGGACACAGATACGCAGTATTTT
.	TRBV28	TRBJ1-5	.	CASRSRASGVSNQPQHF	TGTGCCAGCAGATCCCGGGCTTCGGGGGTTAGCAATCAGCCCCAGCATTTT
TRBD2	TRBV9	TRBJ2-3	.	CASSVVAGISTDTQYF	TGTGCCAGCAGCGTCGTAGCGGGGATTAGCACAGATACGCAGTATTTT
.	TRBV18	TRBJ1-5	.	CASSRASGTSPVGRRPQHF	TGTGCCAGCTCACGCGCATCAGGGACGTCGCCCGTCGGGAGGAGGCCCCAGCATTTT
.	TRBV5-1	TRBJ1-1	.	CASSPSVVGIGAFF	TGCGCCAGCAGCCCGTCGGTAGTGGGCATTGGAGCTTTCTTT
TRBD1	TRBV19	TRBJ2-2	.	CASSVGQGNTGELFF	TGTGCCAGTAGTGTAGGACAGGGGAACACCGGGGAGCTGTTTTTT
TRBD2	TRBV10-3	TRBJ2-2	.	CAIRGLAGGTDTGELFF	TGTGCCATCAGAGGACTAGCGGGGGGGACGGACACCGGGGAGCTGTTTTTT
.	TRBV20-1	TRBJ2-1	.	CSASRGSSYNEQFF	TGCAGTGCTAGTCGTGGGAGCTCCTACAATGAGCAGTTCTTC
TRBD1	TRBV2	TRBJ1-5	once	CASRQGYSNQPQHF	TGTGCCAGCAGACAGGGGTATAGCAATCAGCCCCAGCATTTT